The clone carrying this T cell receptor (beta chain) was found once. The antigen remains undetermined. The data belong to a study of long-term antiretroviral therapy in people with HIV. Study conclusions and caveats: No data on ART adherence, viral resistance or therapy changes. Repertoires looked antigen-experienced, with only a slight naive shift after ART.

Investigators performed immunoSEQ version v3.0 at survey level. Profiling relied on immunoSEQ multiplex PCR, and the TCRdb table lists in-frame clones only, not all of them. The table has around 28,000 clones, more than 85% seen once. The sample in question was unsorted PBMCs, obtained 3.1 years after starting antiretroviral therapy. The receptor was derived from a man aged 18-30 years with HIV.

The DNA for the CDR3 is TGTGCCAGCAGCCCCCTGGCGGGGTACAATGAGCAGTTCTTC. This codes for CASSPLAGYNEQFF. The V and J genes are TRBV4-2 and TRBJ2-1; D may be TRBD2 (6 bases). Germline loops: CDR1 LGHNA, CDR2 YNFKEQ. V shed 4 bases and J shed 4 bases, with 11 bases lying between them. The CDR3 has 14 residues.